This T cell receptor beta chain was sequenced during a study of blood T cell repertoires in COVID-19. Looking at the study overall: Samples of COVID-19 (acute and convalescent) were obtained from the United States, Italy and Spain. T cells, B-cell-depleted T cells, or PBMCs provided the cDNA or gDNA that served as material.

V lost 5 bases to trimming and J lost 5 bases; unmatched junction nucleotides: 11. The germline V gene has CDR1 PRHDT and CDR2 FYEKMQ (reference sequence). CDR3 length: 16 residues. The authors' processing: Estimates of nucleated cell counts were drawn from the amplification of reference gene primers. Profiled with immunoSEQ multiplex PCR; TCRdb holds only in-frame clones, not every one. That table supplies the V and J calls and clone size; D and trimming were determined from the DNA. The data hold 85,000 to 110,000 clones, with around 90% observed a single time. The receptor was derived from a human donor in a cohort sampled during active COVID-19. The chain uses TRBV13 and TRBJ2-1; 8 nucleotides match TRBD2. The sample consisted of peripheral blood. The CDR3: CASSPWTSPLDNEQFF. CDR3 DNA sequence: TGTGCCAGCAGCCCCTGGACTAGCCCGTTGGACAATGAGCAGTTCTTC.